This entry lists 15 T cell receptor beta chains sequenced from one sample in a study of blood T cell repertoires in COVID-19. Assay: immunoSEQ multiplex PCR; the TCRdb copy retains only in-frame clones and omits some. This table has under 80,000 clones, more than 75% appearing once. The sequencing sample was made of peripheral blood. The source of these receptors is a human donor in a cohort sampled during active COVID-19.

The genes are TRBV2 and TRBJ2-5; TRBD1 is a possible D gene (6 bases). The CDR3 is made up of 13 amino acids. Germline loops: CDR1 SNHLY, CDR2 FYNNEI. V was cut by 2 bases and J by 10 bases, with 14 bases left in between. In DNA form, the CDR3 reads TGTGCCAGCAGTGAACAAGTCATAGGGGGCCAGTACTTC. Translated: CASSEQVIGGQYF.

This sequence joins TRBV3-1 (or the pseudogene TRBV3-2) and TRBJ1-3; D possibly corresponds to TRBD1 (6 bases). V dropped 4 bases and J dropped 3 bases, with 13 bases sitting between them. The CDR3 contains 15 residues. The germline gives CDR1 LGHDT, CDR2 YNNKEL (reference sequence). The CDR3 bases are TGTGCCAGCAGCCTACAGGGTGATTTTGGAAACACCATATATTTT. Its translation: CASSLQGDFGNTIYF.

This clone was seen once. The rearrangement uses TRBV18 and TRBJ1-2; D remains unclear. V lost 2 bases and J 6 bases, leaving 19 bases between the germline ends. Germline CDR1 and CDR2: KGHSH and LQKENI. CDR3 length: 16 residues. The CDR3 DNA reads as TGTGCCAGCTCACCATTTGACGCCGGGGAGGGTGATGGCTACACCTTC. Its translation is CASSPFDAGEGDGYTF. Variable domain in full (rest from reference TRBV18 and TRBJ1-2): NAGVMQNPRHLVRRRGQEARLRCSPMKGHSHVYWYRQLPEEGLKFMVYLQKENIIDESGMPKERFSAEFPKEGPSILRIQQVVRGDSAAYFCASSPFDAGEGDGYTFGSGTRLTVV.

In this sample, this clone turned up once. The CDR3 reads CASSEHTGDLEKLFF. CDR3 coding DNA: TGTGCCAGCAGTGAGCACACCGGGGACTTGGAAAAACTGTTTTTT. The chain employs TRBV6-1 and TRBJ1-4, with a tentative D call TRBD1 (5 bases). The CDR3 contains 15 residues. Trimming took 3 bases from V and 8 from J, leaving 16 bases between them. Germline CDR1 MNHNS, CDR2 SASEGT.

The gene calls are TRBV11-3 and TRBJ2-1, with 10 nucleotides matching TRBD2. The ends lost 4 bases at V and 13 bases at J; junction bases unmatched: 22. Germline V gene sequence: CDR1 SGHNT, CDR2 YENEEA. The CDR3 spans 18 residues. The CDR3 reads CASSSEGPTGASGRGQFF. The CDR3 DNA reads as TGTGCCAGCAGCTCAGAGGGACCGACAGGGGCTAGCGGGAGAGGTCAGTTCTTC.

This clone was seen a handful of times. V is TRBV19 and J is TRBJ1-5; D uncertain. The CDR3 has 13 residues. Deletions cut 5 bases from V and 1 base from J, with 6 bases between. CDR1 LNHDA and CDR2 SQIVND come from the germline V gene (reference sequence). This CDR3 is CASSEQSNQPQHF. DNA of the CDR3: TGTGCCAGTAGTGAACAGAGCAATCAGCCCCAGCATTTT.

The chain couples TRBV7-3 to TRBJ2-1; 10 bases agree with TRBD2. V lost 2 bases and J lost 10; bases outside the gene matches: 2. CDR1 and CDR2 from the germline V gene are SGHTA and FQGTGA. The CDR3 loop spans 13 amino acids. The CDR3 region is CASSLSGLAEQFF. Here the CDR3 DNA reads TGTGCCAGCAGCTTATCGGGACTAGCGGAGCAGTTCTTC. Filled out from reference TRBV7-3 and TRBJ2-1, the complete variable domain reads GAGVSQTPSNKVTEKGKYVELRCDPISGHTALYWYRQSLGQGPEFLIYFQGTGAADDSGLPNDRFFAVRPEGSVSTLKIQRTERGDSAVYLCASSLSGLAEQFFGPGTRLTVL.

J is TRBJ1-1 and V is TRBV6-5; 7 nucleotides align to TRBD1. CDR1 is MNHEY, CDR2 SVGAGI, per germline. The trim removed 5 bases at V and 3 bases at J, leaving 6 bases unmatched. This CDR3 has 14 amino acids. DNA for the CDR3: TGTGCCAGCAGTAGACAGGGTGAGGACACTGAAGCTTTCTTT. Its protein product is CASSRQGEDTEAFF.

The V and J genes are TRBV19 and TRBJ2-3; TRBD2 aligns across 10 bases. The V gene end was trimmed by 6 bases and the J gene end by 4 bases; junction bases not matched to a gene: 4. The CDR3 has 14 amino acids. Germline V lookup: CDR1 LNHDA, CDR2 SQIVND (reference sequence). The CDR3 coding sequence is TGTGCCAGTAGAGAAGCGGGGGGGTCAGATACGCAGTATTTT. As protein: CASREAGGSDTQYF.

The chain combines TRBV6-5 with TRBJ1-1; D is undetermined. Trimming removed 0 bases from V and 1 base from J, with 6 bases in between. The CDR3 covers 14 residues. Looked up from germline, CDR1 is MNHEY and CDR2 is SVGAGI. CDR3 sequence: CASSYSAGNTEAFF. The CDR3 DNA sequence: TGTGCCAGCAGTTACTCTGCAGGGAACACTGAAGCTTTCTTT.

The chain joins TRBV3-1 (or the pseudogene TRBV3-2) to TRBJ2-3; 10 bases align to TRBD2. The J segment lost 2 bases and the V segment lost 1 base, leaving 3 bases of the junction unmatched. This CDR3 has 16 residues. CDR1 LGHDT and CDR2 YNNKEL come from the germline V gene (reference sequence). CDR3 sequence: CASSQGLAGDTDTQYF. CDR3 coding DNA: TGTGCCAGCAGCCAAGGGCTAGCGGGAGACACAGATACGCAGTATTTT.

About this clone: Additional DNA sequences in this sample encode the identical CDR3. The chain joins TRBV29-1 to TRBJ2-7, with D possibly TRBD2 on 6 matching bases. The CDR3 loop spans 11 amino acids. CDR1 SQVTM and CDR2 ANQGSEA come from the germline V gene. Trimming cost V 7 bases and J 4 bases, with 11 bases left between them. The chain's CDR3 is CSAGTQYEQYV. CDR3 nucleotide sequence: TGCAGCGCCGGGACTCAGTACGAGCAGTACGTC.

The chain has TRBV19 and TRBJ2-7; D is perhaps TRBD2 (5 bases). Trimming took 2 bases from V and 3 from J, leaving 14 bases between them. The V gene's germline CDR1 is LNHDA and CDR2 SQIVND (reference sequence). The length of the CDR3 is 15 residues. The CDR3 here is CASSIWRYGVYEQYF. CDR3 DNA sequence: TGTGCCAGTAGTATATGGCGGTACGGGGTCTACGAGCAGTACTTC.

This clone was picked up a small number of times. The J gene is TRBJ2-7, the V gene TRBV3-1 (or the pseudogene TRBV3-2); 8 nucleotides align to TRBD1. Germline CDR1 is LGHDT and CDR2 is YNNKEL (reference sequence). The J segment lost 4 bases and the V segment lost 5 bases, leaving 7 bases of the junction unmatched. The CDR3 length is 14 residues. CDR3 coding DNA: TGTGCCAGCAGCACCGACAGGGGAGTGTACGAGCAGTACTTC. Protein product: CASSTDRGVYEQYF.

The rearrangement uses TRBV28 and TRBJ2-7; a weak D match, TRBD2 (5 bases). The V gene lost 6 bases and the J gene lost 2 bases, with 20 bases spanning the gap. CDR1 is MDHEN and CDR2 is SYDVKM in the germline V gene. The CDR3 extends over 16 amino acids. Written as DNA, the CDR3 is TGTGCCAGCAGCTTCAACACGGGATACAAGGCCTACGAGCAGTACTTC. Protein product: CASSFNTGYKAYEQYF. Combining the CDR3 with reference TRBV28 and TRBJ2-7 gives the whole variable domain DVKVTQSSRYLVKRTGEKVFLECVQDMDHENMFWYRQDPGLGLRLIYFSYDVKMKEKGDIPEGYSVSREKKERFSLILESASTNQTSMYLCASSFNTGYKAYEQYFGPGTRLTVT.